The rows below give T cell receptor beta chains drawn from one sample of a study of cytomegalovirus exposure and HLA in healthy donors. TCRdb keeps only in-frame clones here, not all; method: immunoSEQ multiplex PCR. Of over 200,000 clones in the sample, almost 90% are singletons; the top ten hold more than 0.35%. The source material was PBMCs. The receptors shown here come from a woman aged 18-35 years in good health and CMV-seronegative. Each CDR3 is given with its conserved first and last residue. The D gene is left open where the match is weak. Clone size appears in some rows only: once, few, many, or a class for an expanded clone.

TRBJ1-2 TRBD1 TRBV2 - CAIMDRTGYGYTF TGTGCCATAATGGACAGGACGGGCTATGGCTACACCTTC
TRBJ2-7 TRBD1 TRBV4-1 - CASSRPGQGSFHEQYF TGCGCCAGCAGCCGGCCGGGACAGGGGTCCTTTCACGAGCAGTACTTC
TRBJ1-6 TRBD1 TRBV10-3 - CAISIGTGDSPLHF TGTGCCATCAGTATCGGGACAGGGGATTCACCCCTCCACTTT
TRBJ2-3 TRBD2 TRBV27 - CASSFLFDSGRDTDTQYF TGTGCCAGCAGTTTTCTCTTCGACTCAGGGAGGGACACAGATACGCAGTATTTT
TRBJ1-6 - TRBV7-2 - CASSQGWASSPLHF TGTGCCAGCAGCCAGGGGTGGGCGAGTTCACCCCTCCACTTT
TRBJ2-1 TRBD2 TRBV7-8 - CASSFYSGGARNEQFF TGTGCCAGCAGCTTCTATAGCGGGGGGGCCCGCAATGAGCAGTTCTTC
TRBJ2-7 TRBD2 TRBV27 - CASSLLVRGGAHEQYF TGTGCCAGCAGTTTACTCGTTCGCGGGGGGGCCCACGAGCAGTACTTC
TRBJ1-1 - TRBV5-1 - CASSLEPGHGAFF TGCGCCAGCAGCCTGGAACCGGGACATGGAGCTTTCTTT
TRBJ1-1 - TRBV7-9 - CASSLVIPEAFF TGTGCCAGCAGCTTAGTAATCCCTGAAGCTTTCTTT
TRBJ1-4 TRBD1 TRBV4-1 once CASSQTGLGRRGEKLFF TGCGCCAGCAGCCAGACAGGGCTCGGGCGGCGTGGTGAAAAACTGTTTTTT
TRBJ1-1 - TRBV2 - CATETQGHTEAFF TGTGCCACAGAAACTCAGGGGCACACTGAAGCTTTCTTT
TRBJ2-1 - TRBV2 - CATFWRGHEQFF TGTGCCACTTTTTGGAGGGGTCATGAGCAGTTCTTC
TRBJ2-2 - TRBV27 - CASSPNGGELFF TGTGCCAGCAGTCCCAACGGCGGGGAGCTGTTTTTT
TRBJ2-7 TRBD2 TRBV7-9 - CASSLSVSGGDYEQYF TGTGCCAGCAGCTTATCTGTCAGCGGGGGAGACTACGAGCAGTACTTC
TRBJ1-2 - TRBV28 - CASRRAGGRSFYGYTF TGTGCCAGCAGACGAGCGGGGGGGCGATCCTTCTATGGCTACACCTTC
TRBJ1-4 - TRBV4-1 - CASSQEGGAREKLFF TGCGCCAGCAGCCAAGAAGGGGGGGCCCGGGAAAAACTGTTTTTT
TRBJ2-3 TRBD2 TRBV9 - CASSVISGGSDTQYF TGTGCCAGCAGCGTGATTAGCGGGGGCTCAGATACGCAGTATTTT
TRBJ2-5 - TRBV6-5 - CASSYEGGWQETQYF TGTGCCAGCAGTTACGAGGGCGGTTGGCAAGAGACCCAGTACTTC
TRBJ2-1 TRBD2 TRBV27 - CASSSGLNYNEQFF TGTGCCAGCAGTTCGGGACTAAACTACAATGAGCAGTTCTTC
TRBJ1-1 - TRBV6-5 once CASSYGGGIGEAFF TGTGCCAGCAGTTACGGCGGGGGAATCGGTGAAGCTTTCTTT
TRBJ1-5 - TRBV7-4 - CASSLKGDQPQHF TGTGCCAGCAGCCTAAAGGGGGATCAGCCCCAGCATTTT
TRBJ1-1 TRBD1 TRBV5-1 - CASSSRTGPTEAFF TGCGCCAGCAGCTCGCGGACAGGACCCACTGAAGCTTTCTTT
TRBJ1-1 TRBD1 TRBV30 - CAWSMSGTGNTEAFF TGTGCCTGGAGTATGTCCGGGACAGGGAACACTGAAGCTTTCTTT
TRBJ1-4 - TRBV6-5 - CASRGPNGRKLFF TGTGCCAGCAGGGGGCCTAACGGGAGGAAACTGTTTTTT
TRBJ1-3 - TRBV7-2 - CASSLLGSRNTIYF TGTGCCAGCAGCCTTCTCGGGAGTAGAAACACCATATATTTT
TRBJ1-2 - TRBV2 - CASSGLGAVTNYGYTF TGTGCCAGCAGTGGGCTGGGGGCAGTGACTAACTATGGCTACACCTTC
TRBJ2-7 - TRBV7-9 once CASSLALGLSSYEQYF TGTGCCAGCAGCTTAGCGCTCGGGTTGAGCTCCTACGAGCAGTACTTC
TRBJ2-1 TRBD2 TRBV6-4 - CASSDEASGGEQFF TGTGCCAGCAGTGATGAGGCTAGCGGGGGTGAGCAGTTCTTC
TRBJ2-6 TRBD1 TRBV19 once CASSKPGQGVSGANVLTF TGTGCCAGTAGTAAACCGGGACAGGGGGTCTCTGGGGCCAACGTCCTGACTTTC
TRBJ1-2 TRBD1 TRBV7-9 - CASSALLGTGHGYTF TGTGCCAGCAGCGCGCTGCTTGGGACAGGTCATGGCTACACCTTC
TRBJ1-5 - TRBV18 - CASSLGTPYNQPQHF TGTGCCAGCTCACTAGGGACACCGTACAATCAGCCCCAGCATTTT
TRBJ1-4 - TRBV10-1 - CASSEGRRIDEKLFF TGCGCCAGCAGTGAAGGTCGCAGGATTGACGAAAAACTGTTTTTT
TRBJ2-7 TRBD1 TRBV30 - CAWSRDRYEQYF TGTGCCTGGAGTCGGGACAGGTACGAGCAGTACTTC
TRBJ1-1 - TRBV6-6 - CASSYSGGEGTEAFF TGTGCCAGCAGTTACTCGGGGGGGGAGGGCACTGAAGCTTTCTTT
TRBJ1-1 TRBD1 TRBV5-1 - CASSPGTGGNTEAFF TGCGCCAGCAGCCCCGGGACAGGGGGCAACACTGAAGCTTTCTTT
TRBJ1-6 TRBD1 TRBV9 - CASSARGSSYNSPLHF TGTGCCAGCAGCGCCAGGGGGAGCTCCTATAATTCACCCCTCCACTTT
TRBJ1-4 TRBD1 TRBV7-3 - CASSLPRGQGAWEDEKLFF TGTGCCAGCAGCTTACCTAGGGGGCAGGGGGCCTGGGAGGATGAAAAACTGTTTTTT
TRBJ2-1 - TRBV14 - CASSQDQYNEQFF TGTGCCAGCAGCCAAGACCAGTACAATGAGCAGTTCTTC
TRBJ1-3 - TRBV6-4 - CASRPDRTGNTIYF TGTGCCAGCAGACCCGACAGAACTGGAAACACCATATATTTT
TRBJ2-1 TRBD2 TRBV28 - CASSLFRGGHNEQFF TGTGCCAGCAGTTTATTCCGGGGGGGCCACAATGAGCAGTTCTTC